This T cell receptor (beta chain) is drawn from a study of T cell clones after liver transplantation. The overall study: Tolerance: complete withdrawal held at least one year, liver enzymes staying within twice normal.

This CDR3 comprises 13 residues. Trimming left V 4 bases short and J 8 bases short, with 12 bases between. Germline V CDR1 and CDR2: KGHSH, LQKENI. TCRdb keeps only in-frame clones here, not all; method: immunoSEQ multiplex PCR. The sample lists some 80,000 clones; roughly 80% were seen once. The sequences come from CD4+ T cells from blood, collected 45 to 46 months after liver transplant. V gene TRBV18 combines with J gene TRBJ2-4; D is uncertain. The source of this sequence is a human patient who received a liver transplant. Some T cells may be the graft donor's. CDR3 nucleotide sequence: TGTGCCAGCTCACTACCCGGGTACGACATTCAGTACTTC. This translates into CASSLPGYDIQYF.